This is a list of T cell receptor beta chains from one sample in a study of T cells after yellow fever vaccination. TCRdb independently ran MiXCR on the 5' RACE reads; one entry per CDR3 protein. The data contain about 350,000 distinct CDR3 sequences, roughly 8.6% of them singletons. Sample: PBMCs, taken roughly 47 days after the first yellow fever vaccination. The receptors were sampled from a man between 18 and 29 years old who received the YFV17D yellow fever vaccine. Each CDR3 is given with its conserved first and last residue. The D gene is left open where the match is weak. Rows may omit the clone size; those that give it use once, few, many or a size class.

D,J,size,V,CDR3,DNA
TRBD2,TRBJ2-1,few,TRBV6-5,CASSYTSRGGGDEQFF,TGTGCCAGCAGTTACACTAGTCGGGGGGGAGGAGATGAGCAGTTCTTC
-,TRBJ2-5,few,TRBV7-2,CASSLDYNQETQYF,TGTGCCAGCAGCTTAGATTACAACCAAGAGACCCAGTACTTC
-,TRBJ1-5,-,TRBV4-2,CASSQDGAGEQPQHF,TGTGCCAGCAGCCAAGATGGGGCAGGGGAACAGCCCCAGCATTTT
TRBD1,TRBJ1-1,few,TRBV12-3/TRBV12-4,CASSLTTGRAFF,TGTGCCAGCAGTCTAACGACAGGGCGGGCTTTCTTT
-,TRBJ1-1,many,TRBV12-3/TRBV12-4,CASSSLGRGTEAFF,TGTGCCAGCAGTTCCCTTGGCAGGGGCACTGAAGCTTTCTTT
-,TRBJ2-2,many,TRBV14,CASSHLFGDGTGELFF,TGTGCCAGCAGCCACCTCTTCGGGGATGGCACCGGGGAGCTGTTTTTT
-,TRBJ1-4,many,TRBV20-1,CSGTVNEKLFF,TGCAGTGGGACGGTGAATGAAAAACTGTTTTTT
-,TRBJ2-1,-,TRBV28,CASSSDSGYHEQFF,TGTGCCAGCAGTTCCGATAGCGGTTACCATGAGCAGTTCTTC
TRBD1,TRBJ2-3,many,TRBV5-1,CASSHSRTGITDTQYF,TGCGCCAGCAGCCACTCAAGGACAGGGATCACAGATACGCAGTATTTT
-,TRBJ1-1,-,TRBV7-2,CASSLVRPGSEAFF,TGTGCCAGCAGCTTAGTCCGACCGGGGTCTGAAGCTTTCTTT